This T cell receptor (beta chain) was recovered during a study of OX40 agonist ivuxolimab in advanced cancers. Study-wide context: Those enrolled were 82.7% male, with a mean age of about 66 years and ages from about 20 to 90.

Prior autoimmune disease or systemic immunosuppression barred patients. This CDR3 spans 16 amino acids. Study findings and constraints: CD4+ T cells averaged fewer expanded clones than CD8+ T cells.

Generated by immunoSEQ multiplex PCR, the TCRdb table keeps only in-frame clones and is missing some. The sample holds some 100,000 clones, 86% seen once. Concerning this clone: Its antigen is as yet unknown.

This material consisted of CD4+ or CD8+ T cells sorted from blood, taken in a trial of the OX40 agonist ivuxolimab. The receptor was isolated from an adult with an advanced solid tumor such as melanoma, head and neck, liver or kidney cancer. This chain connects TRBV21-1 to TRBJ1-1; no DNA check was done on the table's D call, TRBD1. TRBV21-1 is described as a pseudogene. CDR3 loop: CASSNLQGRANTEAFF. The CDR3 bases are TGTGCCAGCAGCAATCTGCAGGGTCGGGCGAACACTGAAGCTTTCTTT.